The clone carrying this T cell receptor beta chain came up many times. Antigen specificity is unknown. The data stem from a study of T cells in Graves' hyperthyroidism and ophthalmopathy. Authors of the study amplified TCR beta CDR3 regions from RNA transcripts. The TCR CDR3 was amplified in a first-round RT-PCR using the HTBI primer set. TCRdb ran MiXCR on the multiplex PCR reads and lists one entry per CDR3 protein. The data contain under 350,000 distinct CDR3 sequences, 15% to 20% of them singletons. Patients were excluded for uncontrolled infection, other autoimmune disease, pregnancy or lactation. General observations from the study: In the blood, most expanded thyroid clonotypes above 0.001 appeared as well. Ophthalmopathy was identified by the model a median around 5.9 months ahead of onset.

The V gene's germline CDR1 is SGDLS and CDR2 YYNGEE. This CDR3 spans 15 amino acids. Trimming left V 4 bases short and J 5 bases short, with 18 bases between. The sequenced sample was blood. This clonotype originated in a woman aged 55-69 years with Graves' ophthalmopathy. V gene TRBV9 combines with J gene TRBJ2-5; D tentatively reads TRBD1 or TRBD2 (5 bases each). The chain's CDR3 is CASSTRPGDGETQYF. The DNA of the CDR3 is TGTGCCAGCAGCACCCGACCTGGGGACGGGGAGACCCAGTACTTC.